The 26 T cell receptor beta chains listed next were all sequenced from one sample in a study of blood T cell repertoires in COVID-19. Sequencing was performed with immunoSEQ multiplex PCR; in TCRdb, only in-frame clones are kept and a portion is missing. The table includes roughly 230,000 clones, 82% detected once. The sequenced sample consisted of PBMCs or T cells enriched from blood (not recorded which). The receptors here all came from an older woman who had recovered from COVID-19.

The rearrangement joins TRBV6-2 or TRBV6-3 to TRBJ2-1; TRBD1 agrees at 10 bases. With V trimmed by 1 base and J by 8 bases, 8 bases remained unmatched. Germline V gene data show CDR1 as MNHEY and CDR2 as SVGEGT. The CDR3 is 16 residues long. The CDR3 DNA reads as TGTGCCAGCAGTTACTTCGGGACAGGGGTTGGCGATGAGCAGTTCTTC. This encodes CASSYFGTGVGDEQFF.

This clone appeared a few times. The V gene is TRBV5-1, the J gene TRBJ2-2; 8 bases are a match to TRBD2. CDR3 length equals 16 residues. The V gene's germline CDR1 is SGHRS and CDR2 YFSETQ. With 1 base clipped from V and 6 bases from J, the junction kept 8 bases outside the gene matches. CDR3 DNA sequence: TGCGCCAGCAGCTTGTCTTTGGGTAGCGGGGCCGGGGAGCTGTTTTTT. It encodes CASSLSLGSGAGELFF. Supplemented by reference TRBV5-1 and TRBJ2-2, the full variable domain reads KAGVTQTPRYLIKTRGQQVTLSCSPISGHRSVSWYQQTPGQGLQFLFEYFSETQRNKGNFPGRFSGRQFSNSRSEMNVSTLELGDSALYLCASSLSLGSGAGELFFGEGSRLTVL.

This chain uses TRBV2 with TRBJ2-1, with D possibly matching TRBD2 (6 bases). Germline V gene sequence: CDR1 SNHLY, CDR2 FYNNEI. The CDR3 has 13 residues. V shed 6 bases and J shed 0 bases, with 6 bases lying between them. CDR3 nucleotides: TGTGCCAGCAGCGGGAGCTCCTACAATGAGCAGTTCTTC. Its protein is CASSGSSYNEQFF.

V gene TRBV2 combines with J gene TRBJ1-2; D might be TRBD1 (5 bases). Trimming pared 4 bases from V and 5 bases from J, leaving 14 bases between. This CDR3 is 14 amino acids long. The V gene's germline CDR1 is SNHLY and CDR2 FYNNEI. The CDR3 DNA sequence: TGTGCCAGCAGTGTAAGGGGCGACCGATATGGCTACACCTTC. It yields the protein CASSVRGDRYGYTF.

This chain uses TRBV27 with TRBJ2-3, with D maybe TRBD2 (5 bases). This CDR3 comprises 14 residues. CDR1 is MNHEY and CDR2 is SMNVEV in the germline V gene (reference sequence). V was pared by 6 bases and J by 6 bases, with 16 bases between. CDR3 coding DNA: TGTGCCAGCAGCACCCTAGCCAGTGGGGATACGCAGTATTTT. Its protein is CASSTLASGDTQYF.

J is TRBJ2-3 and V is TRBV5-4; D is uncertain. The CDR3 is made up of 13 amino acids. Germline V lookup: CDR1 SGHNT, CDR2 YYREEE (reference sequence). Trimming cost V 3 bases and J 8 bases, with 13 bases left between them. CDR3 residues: CASSSFLVPTQYF. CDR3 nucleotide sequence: TGTGCCAGCAGCTCTTTTCTCGTCCCTACGCAGTATTTT.

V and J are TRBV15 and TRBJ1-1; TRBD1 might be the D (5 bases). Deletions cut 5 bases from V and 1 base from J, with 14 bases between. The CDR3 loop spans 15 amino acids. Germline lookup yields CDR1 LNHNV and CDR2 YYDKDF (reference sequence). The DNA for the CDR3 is TGTGCCACCAGCGGGGGACTAGGGGCGAACACTGAAGCTTTCTTT. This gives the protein CATSGGLGANTEAFF.

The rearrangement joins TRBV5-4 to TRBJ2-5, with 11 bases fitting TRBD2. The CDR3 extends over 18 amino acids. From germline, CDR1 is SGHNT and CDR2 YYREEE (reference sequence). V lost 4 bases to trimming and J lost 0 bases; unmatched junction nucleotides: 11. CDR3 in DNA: TGTGCCAGCAGCCCCCCGGGACTAGCGGAAAATCACCAAGAGACCCAGTACTTC. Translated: CASSPPGLAENHQETQYF.

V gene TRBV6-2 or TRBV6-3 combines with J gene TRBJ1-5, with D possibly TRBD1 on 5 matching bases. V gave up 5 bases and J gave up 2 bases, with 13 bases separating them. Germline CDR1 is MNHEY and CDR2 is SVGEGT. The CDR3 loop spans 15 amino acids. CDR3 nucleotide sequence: TGTGCCAGCAGTCGGGGGTTCGATCGCAATCAGCCCCAGCATTTT. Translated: CASSRGFDRNQPQHF.

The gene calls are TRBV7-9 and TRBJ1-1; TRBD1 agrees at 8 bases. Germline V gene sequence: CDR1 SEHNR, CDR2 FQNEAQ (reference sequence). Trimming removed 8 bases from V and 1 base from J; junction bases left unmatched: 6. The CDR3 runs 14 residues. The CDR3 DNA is TGTGCCAGCCGACCCAGGGGGCCGAACACTGAAGCTTTCTTT. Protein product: CASRPRGPNTEAFF.

In DNA form, the CDR3 reads TGTGCCAGCAGCGTAGCTCCGGGCAGGGGAAGGGACGATGGCTACACCTTC. Translated, it gives CASSVAPGRGRDDGYTF. The chain employs TRBV9 and TRBJ1-2, with D tentatively TRBD1 (6 bases). Germline V gene data show CDR1 as SGDLS and CDR2 as YYNGEE. The CDR3 length is 17 residues. The V gene lost 0 bases and the J gene lost 6 bases, with 21 bases spanning the gap.

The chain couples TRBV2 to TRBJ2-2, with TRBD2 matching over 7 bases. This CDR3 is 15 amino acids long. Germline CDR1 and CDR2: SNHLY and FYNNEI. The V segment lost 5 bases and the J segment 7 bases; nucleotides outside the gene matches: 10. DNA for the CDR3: TGTGCCAGCAGTAATGGGAGGGCCGGGGGCGGGGAGCTGTTTTTT. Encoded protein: CASSNGRAGGGELFF.

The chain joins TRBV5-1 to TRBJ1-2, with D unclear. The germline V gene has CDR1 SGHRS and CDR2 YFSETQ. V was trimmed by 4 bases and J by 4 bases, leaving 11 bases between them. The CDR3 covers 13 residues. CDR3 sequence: CASSPGERYGYTF. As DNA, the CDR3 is TGCGCCAGCAGCCCGGGAGAGCGCTATGGCTACACCTTC.

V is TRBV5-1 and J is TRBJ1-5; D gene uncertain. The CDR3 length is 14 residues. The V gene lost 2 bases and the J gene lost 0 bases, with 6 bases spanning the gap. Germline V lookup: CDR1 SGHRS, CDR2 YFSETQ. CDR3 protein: CASSFDTSNQPQHF. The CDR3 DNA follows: TGCGCCAGCAGCTTTGACACTAGCAATCAGCCCCAGCATTTT. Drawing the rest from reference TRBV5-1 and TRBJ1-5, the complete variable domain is KAGVTQTPRYLIKTRGQQVTLSCSPISGHRSVSWYQQTPGQGLQFLFEYFSETQRNKGNFPGRFSGRQFSNSRSEMNVSTLELGDSALYLCASSFDTSNQPQHFGDGTRLSIL.

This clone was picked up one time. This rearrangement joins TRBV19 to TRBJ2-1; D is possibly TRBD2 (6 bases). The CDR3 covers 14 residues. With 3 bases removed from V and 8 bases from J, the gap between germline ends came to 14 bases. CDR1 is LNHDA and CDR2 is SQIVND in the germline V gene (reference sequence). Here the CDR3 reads CASSIGAGYYEQFF. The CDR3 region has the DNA TGTGCCAGTAGTATTGGCGCGGGATACTATGAGCAGTTCTTC.

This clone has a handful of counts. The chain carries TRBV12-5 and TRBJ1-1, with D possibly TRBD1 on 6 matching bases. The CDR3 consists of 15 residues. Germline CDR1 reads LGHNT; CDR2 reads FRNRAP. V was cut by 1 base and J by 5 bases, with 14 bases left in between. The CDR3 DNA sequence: TGTGCTAGTGGTTTGGACGGAGCCCAGGGGACTGAAGCTTTCTTT. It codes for CASGLDGAQGTEAFF.

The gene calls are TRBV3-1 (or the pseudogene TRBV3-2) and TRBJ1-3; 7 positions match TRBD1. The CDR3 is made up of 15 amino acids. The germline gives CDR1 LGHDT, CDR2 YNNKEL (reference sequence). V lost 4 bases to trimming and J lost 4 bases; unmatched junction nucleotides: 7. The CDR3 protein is CASSLRDRAGNTIYF. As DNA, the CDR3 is TGTGCCAGCAGCCTGAGGGACAGAGCCGGAAACACCATATATTTT.

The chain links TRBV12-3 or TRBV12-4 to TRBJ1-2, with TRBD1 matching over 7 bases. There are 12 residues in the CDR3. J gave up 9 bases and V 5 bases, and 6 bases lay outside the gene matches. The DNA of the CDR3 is TGTGCCAGCAGTCCGAGACAGGGAAGCTACACCTTC. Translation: CASSPRQGSYTF.

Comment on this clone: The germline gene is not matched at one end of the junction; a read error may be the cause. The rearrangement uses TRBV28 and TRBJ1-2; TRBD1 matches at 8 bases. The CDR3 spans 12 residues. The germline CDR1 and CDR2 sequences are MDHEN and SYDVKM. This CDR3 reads CASSSWDRIPSF. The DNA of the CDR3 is TGTGCCAGCAGTTCCTGGGACAGGATCCCCTCCTTC.

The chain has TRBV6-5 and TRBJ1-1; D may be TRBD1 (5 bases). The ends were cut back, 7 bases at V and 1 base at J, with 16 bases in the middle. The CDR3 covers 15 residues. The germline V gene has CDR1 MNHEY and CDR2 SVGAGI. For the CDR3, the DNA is TGTGCCAGCAACCCTCGGGAGGGGACGAACACTGAAGCTTTCTTT. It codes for CASNPREGTNTEAFF.

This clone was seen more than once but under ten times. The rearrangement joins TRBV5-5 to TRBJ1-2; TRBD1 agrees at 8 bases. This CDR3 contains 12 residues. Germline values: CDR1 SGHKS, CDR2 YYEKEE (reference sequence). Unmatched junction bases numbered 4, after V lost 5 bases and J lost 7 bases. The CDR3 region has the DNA TGTGCCAGCAGGCGGACAGGGACTGGCTACACCTTC. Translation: CASRRTGTGYTF.

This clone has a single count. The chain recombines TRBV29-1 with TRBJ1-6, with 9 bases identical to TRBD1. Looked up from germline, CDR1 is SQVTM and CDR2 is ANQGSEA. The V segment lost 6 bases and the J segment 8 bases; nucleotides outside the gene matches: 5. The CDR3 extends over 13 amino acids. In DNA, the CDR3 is TGCAGCGTAATTGACAGGGGGGATTCACCCCTCCACTTT. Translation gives CSVIDRGDSPLHF. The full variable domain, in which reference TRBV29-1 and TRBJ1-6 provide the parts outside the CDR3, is SAVISQKPSRDICQRGTSLTIQCQVDSQVTMMFWYRQQPGQSLTLIATANQGSEATYESGFVIDKFPISRPNLTFSTLTVSNMSPEDSSIYLCSVIDRGDSPLHFGNGTRLTVT.

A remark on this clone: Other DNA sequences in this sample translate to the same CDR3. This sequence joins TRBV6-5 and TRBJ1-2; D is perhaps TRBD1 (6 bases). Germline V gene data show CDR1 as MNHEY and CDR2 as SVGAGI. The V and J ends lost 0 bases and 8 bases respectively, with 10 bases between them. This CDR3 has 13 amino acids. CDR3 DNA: TGTGCCAGCAGTTACTCGGACAGTCGGGGCTACACCTTC. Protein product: CASSYSDSRGYTF.

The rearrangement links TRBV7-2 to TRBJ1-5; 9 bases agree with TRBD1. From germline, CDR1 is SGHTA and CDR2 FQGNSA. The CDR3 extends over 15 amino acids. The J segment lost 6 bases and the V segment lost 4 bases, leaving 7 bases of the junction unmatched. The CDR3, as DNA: TGTGCCAGCAGCTCTAATACAGGGGGCCGTCAGCCCCAGCATTTT. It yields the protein CASSSNTGGRQPQHF.

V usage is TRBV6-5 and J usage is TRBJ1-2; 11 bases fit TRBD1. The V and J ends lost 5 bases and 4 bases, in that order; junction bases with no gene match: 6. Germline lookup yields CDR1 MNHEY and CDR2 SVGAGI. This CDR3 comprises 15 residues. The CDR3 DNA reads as TGTGCCAGCAGTAAGGACAGGGGGCGGTCCTATGGCTACACCTTC. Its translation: CASSKDRGRSYGYTF.

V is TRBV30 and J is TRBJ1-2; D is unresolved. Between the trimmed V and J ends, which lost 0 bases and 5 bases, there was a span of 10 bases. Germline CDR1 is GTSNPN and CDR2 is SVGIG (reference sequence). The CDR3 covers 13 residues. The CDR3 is CAWSVSADYGYTF. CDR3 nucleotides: TGTGCCTGGAGTGTGAGCGCCGATTATGGCTACACCTTC.